This entry lists 23 T cell receptor beta chains sequenced from one sample in a study of T cell responses to AZD1222 COVID-19 vaccine. TCRdb keeps only in-frame clones here, not all; method: immunoSEQ multiplex PCR. The table has fewer than 130,000 clones, about 90% seen once; the top ten hold about 8.3%. The sample here was peripheral blood, taken on day 0 of AZD1222 vaccination. The receptors were sampled from an adult in good health.

V and J are TRBV5-1 and TRBJ2-7, with 7 bases identical to TRBD1. The V segment lost 4 bases and the J segment 6 bases; nucleotides outside the gene matches: 7. This CDR3 comprises 13 residues. Germline-derived CDR1 and CDR2 are SGHRS and YFSETQ. DNA of the CDR3: TGCGCCAGCAGCGGGGACAGTGGGCGCGAGCAGTACTTC. Encoded protein: CASSGDSGREQYF.

The chain recombines TRBV19 with TRBJ1-5, with a weak D call TRBD1 (6 bases). Trimming cost V 3 bases and J 3 bases, with 9 bases left between them. Germline V CDR1 and CDR2: LNHDA, SQIVND (reference sequence). The CDR3 contains 14 residues. CDR3 sequence (DNA): TGTGCCAGTAGTATTTCAGGGGACAATCAGCCCCAGCATTTT. Translation: CASSISGDNQPQHF.

The chain links TRBV23-1 to TRBJ1-3, with D maybe TRBD1 (6 bases). TRBV23-1 carries the ORF label, with uncertain function. V gave up 3 bases and J gave up 7 bases, with 13 bases separating them. The CDR3 covers 14 residues. Here the CDR3 reads CASSHHGDRNTIYF. CDR3 nucleotide sequence: TGCGCCAGCAGTCATCACGGAGACAGGAACACCATATATTTT.

This chain joins TRBV28 and TRBJ1-6; D is ambiguous. This CDR3 contains 16 residues. CDR1 MDHEN and CDR2 SYDVKM come from the germline V gene. V dropped 4 bases and J dropped 7 bases, with 17 bases sitting between them. The CDR3 sequence is CASSSVDPGRNSPLHF. The CDR3 DNA reads TGTGCCAGCAGTTCCGTCGACCCAGGTCGGAATTCACCCCTCCACTTT.

The rearrangement links TRBV7-9 to TRBJ2-7, with TRBD1 as a possible D gene (6 bases). The germline gives CDR1 SEHNR, CDR2 FQNEAQ (reference sequence). The V end was cut by 2 bases, the J end by 3 bases, with 14 bases between. This CDR3 has 15 residues. This chain's CDR3 is CASSLIGRGSYEQYF. The DNA for the CDR3 is TGTGCCAGCAGCTTAATAGGCAGGGGAAGCTACGAGCAGTACTTC.

V is TRBV23-1 and J is TRBJ1-6; 12 bases map to TRBD1. TRBV23-1 belongs to the ORF category, with a function that is uncertain. The ends lost 3 bases at V and 4 bases at J; junction bases unmatched: 7. CDR3 length: 18 residues. CDR3 sequence (DNA): TGCGCCAGCAGTCACTTCCGGGACAGGGGGCTATATAATTCACCCCTCCACTTT. Translating it yields CASSHFRDRGLYNSPLHF.

The chain has TRBV24-1 and TRBJ1-5; D remains unclear. Germline CDR1 reads KGHDR; CDR2 reads SFDVKD. V dropped 4 bases and J dropped 9 bases, with 9 bases sitting between them. This CDR3 spans 12 amino acids. This CDR3 reads CATSDLGRPQHF. The CDR3 DNA follows: TGTGCCACCAGTGACCTTGGGCGGCCCCAGCATTTT.

The chain carries TRBV4-1 and TRBJ1-4; the D gene is possibly TRBD1 (5 bases). CDR3 length: 14 residues. With 0 bases removed from V and 3 bases from J, the gap between germline ends came to 5 bases. Germline CDR1 is MGHRA and CDR2 is YSYEKL. CDR3 in DNA: TGCGCCAGCAGCCAAGACAGGGCTAATGAAAAACTGTTTTTT. This codes for CASSQDRANEKLFF.

This clone is a singleton in its sample. The J gene is TRBJ2-3, the V gene TRBV27; D possibly matches TRBD1 or TRBD2 (5 bases each). The CDR3 loop spans 15 amino acids. Germline values: CDR1 MNHEY, CDR2 SMNVEV (reference sequence). Trimming took off 4 bases at V and 3 bases at J, with 14 bases between the two ends. CDR3 bases: TGTGCCAGCAGTTCGCCGGGACGGCTAACAGATACGCAGTATTTT. Its protein product is CASSSPGRLTDTQYF.

The chain joins TRBV19 to TRBJ1-4; no firm D call. Trimming left V 5 bases short and J 7 bases short, with 14 bases between. This CDR3 region has 14 residues. The germline V gene encodes CDR1 LNHDA and CDR2 SQIVND (reference sequence). CDR3 loop: CASSLNTRPEKLFF. In nucleotides, the CDR3 is TGTGCCAGTAGTTTGAACACCAGGCCTGAAAAACTGTTTTTT.

About this clone itself: This specimen includes other DNA sequences encoding the same CDR3. The chain couples TRBV28 to TRBJ1-5; D uncertain. Trimming shortened V by 3 bases and J by 2 bases, and 5 bases separated the two germline ends. Germline CDR1 MDHEN, CDR2 SYDVKM. This CDR3 region has 13 residues. The CDR3 spells CASSLMGNQPQHF. CDR3 nucleotide sequence: TGTGCCAGCAGTTTGATGGGCAATCAGCCCCAGCATTTT.

This clone has just one count. The CDR3 region is CASSFASMHSGANVLTF. The CDR3 bases are TGTGCCAGCAGTTTCGCGAGCATGCACTCTGGGGCCAACGTCCTGACTTTC. The rearrangement uses TRBV27 and TRBJ2-6; D is unclear. V dropped 3 bases and J dropped 0 bases, with 12 bases sitting between them. There are 17 residues in the CDR3. Germline CDR1 and CDR2: MNHEY and SMNVEV (reference sequence). The whole variable domain, remainder taken from reference TRBV27 and TRBJ2-6, is EAQVTQNPRYLITVTGKKLTVTCSQNMNHEYMSWYRQDPGLGLRQIYYSMNVEVTDKGDVPEGYKVSRKEKRNFPLILESPSPNQTSLYFCASSFASMHSGANVLTFGAGSRLTVL.

The genes are TRBV11-2 and TRBJ1-2; a weak D match, TRBD1 (6 bases). The CDR3 spans 14 residues. V was cut by 5 bases and J by 6 bases, with 16 bases left in between. Per the germline V gene, CDR1 is SGHAT and CDR2 is FQNNGV. The CDR3 sequence is CASSLSYREDGYTF. In DNA, the CDR3 is TGTGCCAGCAGCCTCTCATACAGGGAGGATGGCTACACCTTC. The variable domain in full, with the rest retrieved from reference TRBV11-2 and TRBJ1-2, is EAGVAQSPRYKIIEKRQSVAFWCNPISGHATLYWYQQILGQGPKLLIQFQNNGVVDDSQLPKDRFSAERLKGVDSTLKIQPAKLEDSAVYLCASSLSYREDGYTFGSGTRLTVV.

This clone was observed a single time. The chain has TRBV6-5 and TRBJ2-7; D unresolved. The V end lost 4 bases, the J end lost 1 base, and 8 bases lay between the germline ends. The germline V gene encodes CDR1 MNHEY and CDR2 SVGAGI. The CDR3 has 13 residues. The CDR3 loop is CASSFDGSYEQYF. CDR3 nucleotide sequence: TGTGCCAGCAGTTTCGACGGGTCCTACGAGCAGTACTTC.

This clone appeared once. This sequence joins TRBV12-5 and TRBJ1-5; 10 nucleotides agree with TRBD1. Germline V gives CDR1 LGHNT, CDR2 FRNRAP. The CDR3 is 15 residues long. V trimming: 11 bases; J trimming: 5 bases; junction bases outside the gene matches: 12. CDR3 in amino acids: CAPPPGTGDHQPQHF. DNA of the CDR3: TGTGCTCCCCCCCCTGGGACAGGGGACCATCAGCCCCAGCATTTT.

In its sample, this clone was seen a few times. This sequence joins TRBV10-3 and TRBJ1-3, with a tentative D call TRBD1 (5 bases). This CDR3 contains 16 residues. The V and J ends lost 4 bases and 0 bases respectively, with 13 bases between them. Germline V gene lookup returns CDR1 ENHRY and CDR2 SYGVKD. For the CDR3, the DNA is TGTGCCATCAGTGGTGTCGGGGGGTACTCTGGAAACACCATATATTTT. Its translation: CAISGVGGYSGNTIYF.

This chain joins TRBV2 and TRBJ1-1; tentatively, D is TRBD1 (5 bases). Trimming took off 1 base at V and 11 bases at J, with 8 bases between the two ends. This CDR3 contains 11 residues. Per germline, CDR1 SNHLY and CDR2 FYNNEI. The CDR3 region has the DNA TGTGCCAGCAGTGAAGAGGGGCCCGCTTTCTTT. Translated: CASSEEGPAFF.

V usage is TRBV7-2 and J usage is TRBJ2-3; either TRBD1 or TRBD2 may supply D (5 bases each). V was clipped by 0 bases and J by 5 bases, with 15 bases between them. Germline assignment: CDR1 SGHTA and CDR2 FQGNSA. CDR3 length equals 16 residues. The CDR3 sequence is CASSLAGVGGGDTQYF. The CDR3 nucleotides read TGTGCCAGCAGCTTAGCGGGGGTCGGTGGGGGAGATACGCAGTATTTT.

The chain links TRBV2 to TRBJ1-5; TRBD1 agrees at 8 bases. The CDR3 extends over 15 amino acids. The J segment lost 0 bases and the V segment lost 6 bases, leaving 4 bases of the junction unmatched. Germline V gene data show CDR1 as SNHLY and CDR2 as FYNNEI. The chain's CDR3 is CASSGQGYSNQPQHF. The CDR3 nucleotides read TGTGCCAGCAGCGGACAGGGTTATAGCAATCAGCCCCAGCATTTT.

The CDR3 here is CASSYALGNSPLHF. DNA for the CDR3: TGTGCCAGCAGTTACGCGTTGGGAAATTCACCCCTCCACTTT. V gene TRBV6-2 or TRBV6-3 combines with J gene TRBJ1-6; D gene ambiguous. Germline V gene data show CDR1 as MNHEY and CDR2 as SVGEGT. This CDR3 comprises 14 residues. The V end lost 2 bases, the J end lost 7 bases, and 9 bases lay between the germline ends.

The chain uses TRBV29-1 and TRBJ2-7; the D call may be TRBD1 or TRBD2 (7 bases each). The CDR3 covers 15 residues. Germline lookup yields CDR1 SQVTM and CDR2 ANQGSEA. The V and J ends lost 4 bases and 2 bases respectively, with 18 bases between them. DNA of the CDR3: TGCAGCGTTGGGGGAGGGGGCTCAAATCCCTACGAGCAGTACTTC. This translates into CSVGGGGSNPYEQYF.

This chain joins TRBV5-1 and TRBJ2-5; D remains ambiguous. This CDR3 comprises 13 residues. V was shortened by 3 bases and J by 5 bases, with 11 bases between the two germline ends. The V gene's germline CDR1 is SGHRS and CDR2 YFSETQ. CDR3 bases: TGCGCCAGCAGCTCGGACCTGGGGGAGACCCAGTACTTC. Translation: CASSSDLGETQYF.

The count of this clone is one. The rearrangement links TRBV19 to TRBJ1-2; no clear D. The V and J ends lost 0 bases and 0 bases respectively, with 11 bases between them. In germline, CDR1 is LNHDA, CDR2 SQIVND (reference sequence). The CDR3 covers 16 residues. In nucleotides, the CDR3 is TGTGCCAGTAGTATAGACCGGACGGGAGCTAACTATGGCTACACCTTC. Residues: CASSIDRTGANYGYTF.